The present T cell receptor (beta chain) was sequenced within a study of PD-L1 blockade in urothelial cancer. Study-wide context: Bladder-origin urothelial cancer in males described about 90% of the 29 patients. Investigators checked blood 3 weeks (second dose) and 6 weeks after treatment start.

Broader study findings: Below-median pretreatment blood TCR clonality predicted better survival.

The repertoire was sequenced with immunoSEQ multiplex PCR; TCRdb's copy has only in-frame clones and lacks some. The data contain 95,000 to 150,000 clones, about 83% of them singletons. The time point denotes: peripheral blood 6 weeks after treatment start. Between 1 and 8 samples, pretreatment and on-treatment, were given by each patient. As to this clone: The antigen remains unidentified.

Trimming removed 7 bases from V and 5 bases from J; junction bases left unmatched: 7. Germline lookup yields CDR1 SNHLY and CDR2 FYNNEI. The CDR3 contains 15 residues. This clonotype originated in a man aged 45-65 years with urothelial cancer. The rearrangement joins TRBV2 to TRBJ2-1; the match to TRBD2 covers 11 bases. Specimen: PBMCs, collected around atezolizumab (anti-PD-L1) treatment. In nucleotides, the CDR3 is TGTGCCAGCACCCTACTAGCGGGAGACAACAATGAGCAGTTCTTC. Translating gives CASTLLAGDNNEQFF.